This TCR beta chain was captured by sequencing in a study of blood T cells in healthy people across ages. Study findings and constraints: Diversity of TCR beta per million T cells declined in a roughly linear way with age. Estimates based on one million T cells were treated as lower bounds.

Germline-derived CDR1 and CDR2 are DFQATT and SNEGSKA (reference sequence). The CDR3 runs to 13 residues. V lost 1 base and J lost 1, with 5 bases in between. Next came a second PCR, run for roughly 6 to 11 cycles, which used a sample-barcoded 5' primer along with a J-beta primer mix. TCRdb processed the 5' RACE reads anew with MiXCR; each CDR3 protein has one entry. The sample consists of approximately 820,000 distinct CDR3 sequences, 40% to 50% of them appearing once. Worth noting for this clonotype: Its matching antigen is unknown.

J is TRBJ2-4 and V is TRBV20-1; D unresolved. The TCR sequence derives from a man in his sixties in good health. The sequenced sample was blood. As DNA, the CDR3 is TGCAGTGCTAGAGTGGTGGCCAAAAACATTCAGTACTTC. Protein sequence: CSARVVAKNIQYF.